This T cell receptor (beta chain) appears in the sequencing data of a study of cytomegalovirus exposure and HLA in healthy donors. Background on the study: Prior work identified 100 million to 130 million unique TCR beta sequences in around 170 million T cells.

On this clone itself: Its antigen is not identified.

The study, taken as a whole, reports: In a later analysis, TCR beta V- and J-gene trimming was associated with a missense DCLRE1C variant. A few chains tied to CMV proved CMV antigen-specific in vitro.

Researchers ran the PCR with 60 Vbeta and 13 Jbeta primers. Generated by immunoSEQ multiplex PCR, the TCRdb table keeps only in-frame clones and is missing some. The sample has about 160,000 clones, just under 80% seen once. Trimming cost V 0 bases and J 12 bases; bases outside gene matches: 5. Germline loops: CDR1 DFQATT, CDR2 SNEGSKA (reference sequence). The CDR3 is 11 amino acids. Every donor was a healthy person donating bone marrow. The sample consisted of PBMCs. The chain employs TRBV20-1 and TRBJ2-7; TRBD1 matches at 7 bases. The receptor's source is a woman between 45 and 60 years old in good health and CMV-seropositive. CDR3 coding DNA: TGCAGTGCTAGAGAACTGACAGGGAGGTACTTC. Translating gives CSARELTGRYF.